Each of the 28 T cell receptor beta chains below was sequenced from the same sample in a study of blood T cell repertoires in COVID-19. The repertoire was sequenced with immunoSEQ multiplex PCR; TCRdb's copy has only in-frame clones and lacks some. This sample has almost 250,000 clones, with 85% found just once. Sample: PBMCs or T cells enriched from blood (not recorded which). The receptors come from a woman in her 50s with acute COVID-19.

The genes are TRBV5-8 and TRBJ2-7; tentative D call: TRBD1 (6 bases). V lost 5 bases and J lost 1, with 16 bases in between. The CDR3 sequence is 15 residues long. Per the germline V gene, CDR1 is SGHTS and CDR2 is YDEGEE. CDR3 nucleotide sequence: TGTGCCAGCAGATTCTCGACAAGGGGGTCCTACGAGCAGTACTTC. As protein: CASRFSTRGSYEQYF.

The chain links TRBV12-3 or TRBV12-4 to TRBJ1-2; D is uncertain. The CDR3 covers 13 residues. Trimming pared 3 bases from V and 7 bases from J, leaving 12 bases between. CDR3 sequence: CASSFNGVSGYTF. For the CDR3, the DNA is TGTGCCAGCAGTTTCAACGGGGTCTCTGGCTACACCTTC.

The chain is built from TRBV30 and TRBJ1-3; D is ambiguous. From germline, CDR1 is GTSNPN and CDR2 SVGIG (reference sequence). There are 14 residues in the CDR3. The V gene lost 0 bases and the J gene lost 1 base, with 7 bases spanning the gap. CDR3 region: CAWSVSRSGNTIYF. The CDR3 DNA sequence: TGTGCCTGGAGTGTAAGCAGGTCTGGAAACACCATATATTTT.

The chain carries TRBV30 and TRBJ2-1; maybe TRBD1 (5 bases). CDR1 is GTSNPN and CDR2 is SVGIG in the germline V gene (reference sequence). The ends were cut back, 2 bases at V and 9 bases at J, with 17 bases in the middle. The CDR3 is 14 amino acids. The CDR3 DNA reads as TGTGCCTGGAGTCCCTGGCAGGGTTTGATTGAGCAGTTCTTC. Its translation is CAWSPWQGLIEQFF.

This chain uses TRBV27 with TRBJ1-5, with TRBD1 identical over 12 bases. This CDR3 contains 14 residues. V was pared by 7 bases and J by 5 bases, with 3 bases of the junction left unmatched. CDR1 is MNHEY, CDR2 SMNVEV, per germline (reference sequence). Here the CDR3 DNA reads TGTGCCAGCAAGGGACAGGGGGCTGATCAGCCCCAGCATTTT. It yields the protein CASKGQGADQPQHF.

V and J are TRBV14 and TRBJ1-1, with a possible D match to TRBD1 (5 bases). The CDR3 length is 13 residues. Germline CDR1 is SGHDN and CDR2 is FVKESK. V was trimmed by 0 bases and J by 9 bases, leaving 11 bases between them. This CDR3 is CASSQDVAGKAFF. The DNA for the CDR3 is TGTGCCAGCAGCCAAGATGTGGCAGGGAAAGCTTTCTTT.

The CDR3 DNA reads TGTGCCAGCAGTTTATCTCTCTCCGGGGAGCTGTTTTTT. Amino acids: CASSLSLSGELFF. The rearrangement links TRBV27 to TRBJ2-2; D remains ambiguous. Germline CDR1 MNHEY, CDR2 SMNVEV (reference sequence). V was clipped by 0 bases and J by 6 bases, with 5 bases between them. The CDR3 length is 13 residues.

V is TRBV3-1 (or the pseudogene TRBV3-2) and J is TRBJ1-1; D is perhaps TRBD1 (6 bases). Germline assignment: CDR1 LGHDT and CDR2 YNNKEL (reference sequence). The CDR3 contains 13 residues. V lost 8 bases to trimming and J lost 3 bases, with 13 bases between them. CDR3: CASGREGDTEAFF. The CDR3 DNA follows: TGTGCCAGCGGGAGGGAGGGGGACACTGAAGCTTTCTTT.

The chain is built from TRBV30 and TRBJ1-4, with 10 nucleotides matching TRBD1. CDR3 size: 13 residues. CDR1 GTSNPN and CDR2 SVGIG come from the germline V gene (reference sequence). J lost 10 bases, V lost 3 bases, and 5 bases had no gene match. The CDR3: CAWRTGGVRKLFF. CDR3 sequence (DNA): TGTGCCTGGAGGACAGGGGGCGTGCGAAAACTGTTTTTT.

The chain links TRBV10-1 to TRBJ1-3; tentatively, D is TRBD1 (6 bases). This CDR3 region has 14 residues. Between the trimmed V and J ends, which lost 7 bases and 8 bases, there was a span of 18 bases. The V gene's germline CDR1 is WNHNN and CDR2 SYGVQD (reference sequence). CDR3 residues: CASKQGVSSDTIYF. In DNA form, the CDR3 reads TGCGCCAGCAAACAGGGAGTCTCCTCCGACACCATATATTTT.

The chain combines TRBV4-3 with TRBJ2-2; D is perhaps TRBD1 (6 bases). Trimming removed 3 bases at V and 5 bases at J, with 16 bases between. CDR1 is LGHNA, CDR2 YSLEER, per germline. This CDR3 is 16 amino acids long. The CDR3 nucleotides are TGCGCCAGCAGCCACGGGACCGGGACACTTACCGGGGAGCTGTTTTTT. This encodes CASSHGTGTLTGELFF.

This chain links TRBV7-9 with TRBJ2-3; tentatively, D is TRBD1 (6 bases). CDR3 length: 16 residues. Germline CDR1 and CDR2: SEHNR and FQNEAQ (reference sequence). V lost 5 bases, J lost 2 bases, and 17 bases lay in between. As DNA, the CDR3 is TGTGCCAGCAGCGTCGGCAGGGGTTTTTCCACAGATACGCAGTATTTT. As protein: CASSVGRGFSTDTQYF.

This rearrangement joins TRBV5-1 to TRBJ1-1, with D perhaps matching TRBD1 (5 bases). V was pared by 0 bases and J by 5 bases, with 14 bases between. This CDR3 spans 15 amino acids. CDR1 is SGHRS, CDR2 YFSETQ, per germline. Here the CDR3 DNA reads TGCGCCAGCAGCTTGGGGACAATCTCAGGGACTGAAGCTTTCTTT. This sequence encodes CASSLGTISGTEAFF.

The chain recombines TRBV7-6 with TRBJ1-1; 8 nucleotides align to TRBD1. The germline CDR1 and CDR2 sequences are SGHVS and FNYEAQ. This CDR3 is 14 amino acids long. The V segment lost 5 bases and the J segment 0 bases; nucleotides outside the gene matches: 2. DNA for the CDR3: TGTGCCAGCAGCAAGGACAGGGTGAACACTGAAGCTTTCTTT. Its translation: CASSKDRVNTEAFF. The full variable domain, its missing parts supplied by reference TRBV7-6 and TRBJ1-1, is GAGVSQSPRYKVTKRGQDVALRCDPISGHVSLYWYRQALGQGPEFLTYFNYEAQQDKSGLPNDRFSAERPEGSISTLTIQRTEQRDSAMYRCASSKDRVNTEAFFGQGTRLTVV.

The rearrangement joins TRBV10-3 to TRBJ1-1; D may be TRBD1 (6 bases). Germline-derived CDR1 and CDR2 are ENHRY and SYGVKD. Trimming removed 7 bases from V and 2 bases from J, with 17 bases in between. The CDR3 extends over 15 amino acids. The CDR3 region has the DNA TGTGCCATCACGGCACAGGGAGGGCGTAACACTGAAGCTTTCTTT. This translates into CAITAQGGRNTEAFF.

This chain uses TRBV27 with TRBJ1-6; a weak D match, TRBD1 (6 bases). CDR1 and CDR2 from the germline V gene are MNHEY and SMNVEV (reference sequence). V dropped 5 bases and J dropped 9 bases, with 26 bases sitting between them. The CDR3 loop spans 18 amino acids. CDR3: CASSLYGAGTILGSPLHF. Written as DNA, the CDR3 is TGTGCCAGCAGTCTATACGGTGCCGGGACAATATTGGGTTCACCCCTCCACTTT.

The chain has TRBV3-1 (or the pseudogene TRBV3-2) and TRBJ2-4; D might be TRBD1 (6 bases). CDR1 and CDR2 (germline): LGHDT, YNNKEL (reference sequence). V gave up 0 bases and J gave up 9 bases, with 12 bases separating them. CDR3 length: 14 residues. The DNA of the CDR3 is TGTGCCAGCAGCCAAGATCCCAGGGGCGGCATTCAGTACTTC. Its translation is CASSQDPRGGIQYF.

The table lists this clone with a few counts. The chain uses TRBV5-4 and TRBJ1-4, with a possible D match to TRBD1 (6 bases). The CDR3 is 15 amino acids. Trimming stripped 4 bases from V and 7 bases from J, with 17 bases between. Germline V CDR1 and CDR2: SGHNT, YYREEE (reference sequence). CDR3 nucleotide sequence: TGTGCCAGCAGCCCTGGGGGGGCCGGAGGTGAAAAACTGTTTTTT. It yields the protein CASSPGGAGGEKLFF.

The genes are TRBV6-2 or TRBV6-3 and TRBJ1-1, with D perhaps TRBD1 (6 bases). The CDR3 totals 13 residues. The V end lost 0 bases, the J end lost 4 bases, and 6 bases lay between the germline ends. CDR1 is MNHEY and CDR2 is SVGEGT in the germline V gene. The CDR3 DNA follows: TGTGCCAGCAGTTACTCAGGGGGCACTGAAGCTTTCTTT. Residues: CASSYSGGTEAFF.

This chain connects TRBV5-1 to TRBJ2-7; 7 bases are shared with TRBD1. The germline CDR1 and CDR2 sequences are SGHRS and YFSETQ. CDR3 length: 14 residues. J gave up 1 base and V 6 bases, and 7 bases lay outside the gene matches. CDR3 residues: CASTPGQESYEQYF. The CDR3 nucleotides read TGCGCCAGCACCCCCGGACAGGAGTCCTACGAGCAGTACTTC.

V gene TRBV12-3 or TRBV12-4 combines with J gene TRBJ1-2; D ambiguous. V lost 2 bases and J lost 6, with 7 bases in between. CDR3 length: 12 amino acids. CDR3 bases: TGTGCCAGCAGTTTACGGAGAGATGGCTACACCTTC. Translation gives CASSLRRDGYTF.

V usage is TRBV11-2 and J usage is TRBJ1-6; maybe TRBD1 (6 bases). Germline lookup yields CDR1 SGHAT and CDR2 FQNNGV. V lost 6 bases and J 5 bases, leaving 20 bases between the germline ends. The CDR3 covers 17 residues. CDR3 bases: TGTGCCAGCAGTAGAGGGGGGGCCGCGCGAAATAATTCACCCCTCCACTTT. This codes for CASSRGGAARNNSPLHF.

CDR3 nucleotides: TGTGCCAGCTCACCTGCCGGACAGGGCAATCAGCCCCAGCATTTT. Its translation: CASSPAGQGNQPQHF. The J gene is TRBJ1-5, the V gene TRBV18; 7 nucleotides agree with TRBD1. V shed 3 bases and J 2 bases; nucleotides not matched to a gene: 4. There are 15 residues in the CDR3. Germline values: CDR1 KGHSH, CDR2 LQKENI.

This clone was seen ten or more times. The J gene is TRBJ2-7, the V gene TRBV12-3 or TRBV12-4; D might be TRBD1 (5 bases). V lost 3 bases and J lost 3, with 9 bases in between. The CDR3 totals 13 residues. The CDR3 sequence: CASSFNQGYEQYF. CDR3 bases: TGTGCCAGCAGTTTTAATCAGGGCTACGAGCAGTACTTC.

The rearrangement links TRBV7-9 to TRBJ1-2; TRBD1 is a possible D gene (5 bases). Germline loops: CDR1 SEHNR, CDR2 FQNEAQ (reference sequence). V lost 1 base and J lost 6, with 15 bases in between. This CDR3 comprises 15 residues. The CDR3 nucleotides read TGTGCCAGCAGCTTAGAGCAGGGCAGAGTGAATGGCTACACCTTC. This encodes CASSLEQGRVNGYTF.

This chain links TRBV7-2 with TRBJ2-7, with D perhaps TRBD1 (5 bases). Germline V gene data show CDR1 as SGHTA and CDR2 as FQGNSA. CDR3 length equals 13 residues. V shed 5 bases and J shed 3 bases, with 11 bases lying between them. The CDR3 reads CASSNDRHYEQYF. For the CDR3, the DNA is TGTGCCAGCAGCAATGACAGACACTACGAGCAGTACTTC.

The chain has TRBV30 and TRBJ2-3; the match to TRBD2 covers 8 bases. The CDR3 has 13 residues. The V and J ends lost 8 bases and 4 bases, in that order; junction bases with no gene match: 8. The germline CDR1 and CDR2 sequences are GTSNPN and SVGIG (reference sequence). The CDR3 nucleotides read TGTGCCCGGGGGGGCCCGGTGTCAGATACGCAGTATTTT. Its protein is CARGGPVSDTQYF.

The chain links TRBV7-9 to TRBJ1-5; D is undetermined. The CDR3 has 13 residues. The V end lost 1 base, the J end lost 8 bases, and 9 bases lay between the germline ends. The V gene's germline CDR1 is SEHNR and CDR2 FQNEAQ (reference sequence). The CDR3 sequence: CASSLGGREPQHF. CDR3 bases: TGTGCCAGCAGCTTAGGAGGGCGGGAGCCCCAGCATTTT.